These 18 T cell receptor beta chains were sequenced from one sample in a study of graft-versus-host responses after intestinal transplantation. TCRdb keeps only in-frame clones here, not all; method: immunoSEQ multiplex PCR. The table shows about 70,000 clones, with roughly 87% occurring only once. These receptors' targets are unknown. Sequenced material: unstimulated CD8+ T cells sorted from spleen or lymph node cells, taken before intestinal transplant. These receptors came from a human donor who received an intestinal transplant.

J is TRBJ1-3 and V is TRBV4-1, with a weak D call TRBD1 (6 bases). Germline CDR1 and CDR2: MGHRA and YSYEKL. V was clipped by 7 bases and J by 0 bases, with 13 bases between them. The CDR3 has 15 residues. In DNA form, the CDR3 reads TGCGCCAGCACCGAAACAGGGAGCTCTGGAAACACCATATATTTT. Its translation is CASTETGSSGNTIYF.

This sequence joins TRBV5-6 and TRBJ2-7; no firm D call. The CDR3 is 11 residues long. Germline CDR1 SGHDT, CDR2 YYEEEE. V was pared by 1 base and J by 5 bases, with 4 bases between. The CDR3 spells CASSLLHEQYF. CDR3 nucleotides: TGTGCCAGCAGCTTGCTCCACGAGCAGTACTTC.

The J gene is TRBJ1-3, the V gene TRBV15, with D perhaps matching TRBD1 (6 bases). Germline CDR1 reads LNHNV; CDR2 reads YYDKDF (reference sequence). Trimming pared 0 bases from V and 0 bases from J, leaving 12 bases between. The CDR3 length is 17 residues. The CDR3 region has the DNA TGTGCCACCAGCAGAGATTGGGGGCTTAGCTCTGGAAACACCATATATTTT. This encodes CATSRDWGLSSGNTIYF.

The chain employs TRBV6-5 and TRBJ2-3; D is undetermined. The V end was cut by 6 bases, the J end by 4 bases, with 14 bases between. CDR3 length: 14 residues. Germline V CDR1 and CDR2: MNHEY, SVGAGI. CDR3 nucleotide sequence: TGTGCCAGCAGCCCGACTTCCAACCCAGATACGCAGTATTTT. Translation: CASSPTSNPDTQYF.

This clone came up once. The chain employs TRBV9 and TRBJ2-3, with D perhaps matching TRBD2 (7 bases). The V and J ends lost 3 bases and 2 bases respectively, with 16 bases between them. Germline V lookup: CDR1 SGDLS, CDR2 YYNGEE. The CDR3 contains 16 residues. The CDR3 nucleotides are TGTGCCAGCAGCGCGGGGGGCGTTCCCCCCACAGATACGCAGTATTTT. Its protein is CASSAGGVPPTDTQYF.

The chain is built from TRBV19 and TRBJ1-1, with 9 positions matching TRBD1. The CDR3 spans 14 residues. Per the germline V gene, CDR1 is LNHDA and CDR2 is SQIVND (reference sequence). The V and J ends lost 5 bases and 3 bases, in that order; junction bases with no gene match: 4. For the CDR3, the DNA is TGTGCCAGTAGTGAGACAGGGGGGCACACTGAAGCTTTCTTT. Amino acids: CASSETGGHTEAFF.

The chain recombines TRBV5-1 with TRBJ2-2, with D unresolved. Trimming left V 2 bases short and J 5 bases short, with 4 bases between. The CDR3 covers 12 residues. Per germline, CDR1 SGHRS and CDR2 YFSETQ. The CDR3: CASSFQTGELFF. CDR3 sequence (DNA): TGCGCCAGCAGCTTCCAAACCGGGGAGCTGTTTTTT.

V is TRBV9 and J is TRBJ1-2; no firm D call. This CDR3 is 10 amino acids long. Germline values: CDR1 SGDLS, CDR2 YYNGEE. With 3 bases removed from V and 8 bases from J, the gap between germline ends came to 5 bases. CDR3 amino acids: CASSGGGYTF. DNA of the CDR3: TGTGCCAGCAGCGGAGGCGGCTACACCTTC.

J is TRBJ1-2 and V is TRBV9; the match to TRBD1 covers 8 bases. Per germline, CDR1 SGDLS and CDR2 YYNGEE. The CDR3 length is 14 residues. The ends lost 7 bases at V and 2 bases at J; junction bases unmatched: 7. The CDR3 region is CASGDRNPNYGYTF. The CDR3 coding sequence is TGTGCCAGCGGGGACAGGAATCCCAACTATGGCTACACCTTC.

This clone was found once. The chain couples TRBV27 to TRBJ1-5; no reliable D call. The CDR3 spans 15 residues. The germline CDR1 and CDR2 sequences are MNHEY and SMNVEV (reference sequence). V was shortened by 6 bases and J by 0 bases, with 12 bases between the two germline ends. The CDR3 region is CASSLKKHSNQPQHF. DNA of the CDR3: TGTGCCAGCAGCCTAAAGAAGCATAGCAATCAGCCCCAGCATTTT.

The V gene is TRBV27, the J gene TRBJ1-1; D not certain. Germline values: CDR1 MNHEY, CDR2 SMNVEV (reference sequence). Trimming took off 9 bases at V and 1 base at J, with 6 bases between the two ends. CDR3 length equals 11 residues. CDR3 nucleotides: TGTGCCAGTGGGAGGAACACTGAAGCTTTCTTT. Residues: CASGRNTEAFF.

This chain connects TRBV19 to TRBJ2-7; 9 nucleotides line up with TRBD1. Germline V gene lookup returns CDR1 LNHDA and CDR2 SQIVND (reference sequence). The V gene end was trimmed by 8 bases and the J gene end by 6 bases; junction bases not matched to a gene: 8. The CDR3 loop spans 13 amino acids. In DNA, the CDR3 is TGTGCCAGTTCCTGGACAGGGGTATCCGAGCAGTACTTC. Translating it yields CASSWTGVSEQYF.

The chain is built from TRBV6-1 and TRBJ1-5, with D hard to call. The germline V and J ends were trimmed by 2 bases and 9 bases, with 17 bases remaining between them. CDR1 MNHNS and CDR2 SASEGT come from the germline V gene. The CDR3 runs to 15 residues. CDR3 in amino acids: CASSEPPDSTRPQHF. Here the CDR3 DNA reads TGTGCCAGCAGTGAACCACCGGACTCAACGCGGCCCCAGCATTTT.

The chain has TRBV6-6 and TRBJ1-1, with D perhaps TRBD1 (6 bases). The CDR3 runs 14 residues. The germline V gene encodes CDR1 MNHNY and CDR2 SVGAGI (reference sequence). V dropped 6 bases and J dropped 1 base, with 12 bases sitting between them. The CDR3 protein is CASRPGQTNTEAFF. Written as DNA, the CDR3 is TGTGCCAGCAGACCCGGACAGACGAACACTGAAGCTTTCTTT.

The gene calls are TRBV2 and TRBJ2-1; 7 bases match TRBD2. Germline trimming cut 5 bases from V and 10 bases from J; bases unmatched to any gene: 5. Per germline, CDR1 SNHLY and CDR2 FYNNEI. The CDR3 is 12 amino acids. The CDR3 here is CASSFLAAEQFF. The DNA of the CDR3 is TGTGCCAGCAGTTTCCTAGCGGCCGAGCAGTTCTTC.

This chain joins TRBV13 and TRBJ1-3; the D is unclear. The V gene's germline CDR1 is PRHDT and CDR2 FYEKMQ (reference sequence). Trimming stripped 4 bases from V and 0 bases from J, with 7 bases between. The CDR3 is 14 amino acids. Here the CDR3 DNA reads TGTGCCAGCAGCTCCCCCTCCTCTGGAAACACCATATATTTT. Its protein is CASSSPSSGNTIYF.

This clone was recorded only once. The V and J genes are TRBV5-1 and TRBJ1-5, with a weak D call TRBD1 (5 bases). The CDR3 has 14 residues. CDR1 is SGHRS and CDR2 is YFSETQ in the germline V gene. Trimming took off 0 bases at V and 5 bases at J, with 9 bases between the two ends. The CDR3, as DNA: TGCGCCAGCAGCTTGGACGACAGAGATCAGCCCCAGCATTTT. Its translation is CASSLDDRDQPQHF.

The chain carries TRBV2 and TRBJ1-2; a possible D gene is TRBD1 (6 bases). V gave up 7 bases and J gave up 3 bases, with 21 bases separating them. The germline V gene encodes CDR1 SNHLY and CDR2 FYNNEI. The CDR3 runs 16 residues. In nucleotides, the CDR3 is TGTGCCAGCATCCAATCCGGGACAAGCGCCTACTATGGCTACACCTTC. Amino acid sequence: CASIQSGTSAYYGYTF. The whole variable domain, remainder taken from reference TRBV2 and TRBJ1-2, is EPEVTQTPSHQVTQMGQEVILRCVPISNHLYFYWYRQILGQKVEFLVSFYNNEISEKSEIFDDQFSVERPDGSNFTLKIRSTKLEDSAMYFCASIQSGTSAYYGYTFGSGTRLTVV.